This T cell receptor (beta chain) comes out of a study of T cells after yellow fever vaccination. Study-level background: With SMART-Seq v4 Ultra Low Input, the fractions containing low cell numbers were prepared.

Study-level points and caveats: Clonotypes shared by both compartments, CD4 and CD8, made up a small share. Among primary-vaccination clones, most reappeared after the booster, at approximately 97% for CD4 and around 91% for CD8.

The germline V and J ends were trimmed by 4 bases and 1 base, with 8 bases remaining between them. Germline V gene lookup returns CDR1 SQVTM and CDR2 ANQGSEA. CDR3 size: 13 residues. This clonotype was detected many times. Its target is unknown. A single record per CDR3 protein comes from TCRdb applying MiXCR to the 5' RACE reads. Among tens of thousands of distinct CDR3 sequences listed, approximately 7.4% were seen once. The material sequenced was CD8+ T cells sorted from PBMCs, taken 15 days after the yellow fever booster vaccination. The chain joins TRBV29-1 to TRBJ1-5, with D uncertain. This receptor was obtained from a man aged 30 to 45 who received the YFV17D yellow fever vaccine. CDR3 region: CSVALGSNQPQHF. CDR3 sequence (DNA): TGCAGCGTTGCGTTGGGGAGCAATCAGCCCCAGCATTTT.